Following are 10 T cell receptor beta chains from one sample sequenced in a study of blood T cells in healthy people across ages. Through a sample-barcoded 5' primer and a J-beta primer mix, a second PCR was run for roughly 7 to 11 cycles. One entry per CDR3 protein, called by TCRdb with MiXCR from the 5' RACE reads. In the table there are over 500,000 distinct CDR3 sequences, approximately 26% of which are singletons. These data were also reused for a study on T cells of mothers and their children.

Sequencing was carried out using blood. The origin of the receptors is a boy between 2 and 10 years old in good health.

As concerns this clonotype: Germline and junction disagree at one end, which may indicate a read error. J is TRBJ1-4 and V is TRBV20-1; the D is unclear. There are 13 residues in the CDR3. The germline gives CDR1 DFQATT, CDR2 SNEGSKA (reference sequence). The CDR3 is CSARDGENEILFF. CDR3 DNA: TGCAGTGCTAGAGACGGGGAAAATGAAATACTGTTTTTT.

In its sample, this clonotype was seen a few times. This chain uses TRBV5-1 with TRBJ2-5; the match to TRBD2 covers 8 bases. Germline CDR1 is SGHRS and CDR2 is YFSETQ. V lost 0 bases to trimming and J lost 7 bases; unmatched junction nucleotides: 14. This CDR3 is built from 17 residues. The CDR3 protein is CASSLVPAGVLWGTQYF. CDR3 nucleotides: TGCGCCAGCAGCTTGGTTCCAGCGGGAGTTTTATGGGGGACCCAGTACTTC.

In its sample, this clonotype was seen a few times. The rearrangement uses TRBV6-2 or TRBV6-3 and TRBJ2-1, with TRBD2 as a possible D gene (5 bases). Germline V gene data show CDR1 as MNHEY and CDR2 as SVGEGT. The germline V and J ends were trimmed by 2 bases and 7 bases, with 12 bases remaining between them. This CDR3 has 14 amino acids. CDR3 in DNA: TGTGCCAGCAGTTACAGCGGACCATCTAATGAGCAGTTCTTC. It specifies CASSYSGPSNEQFF.

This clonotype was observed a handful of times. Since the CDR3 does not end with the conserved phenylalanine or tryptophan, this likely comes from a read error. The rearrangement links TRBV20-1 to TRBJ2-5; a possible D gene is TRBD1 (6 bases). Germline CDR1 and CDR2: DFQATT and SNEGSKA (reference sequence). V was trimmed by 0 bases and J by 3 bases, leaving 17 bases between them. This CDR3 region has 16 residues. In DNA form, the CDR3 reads TGCAGTGCTAGAGATCTCAGGGGACGGCTGGAAGAGACCCAGTACCTC. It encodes CSARDLRGRLEETQYL.

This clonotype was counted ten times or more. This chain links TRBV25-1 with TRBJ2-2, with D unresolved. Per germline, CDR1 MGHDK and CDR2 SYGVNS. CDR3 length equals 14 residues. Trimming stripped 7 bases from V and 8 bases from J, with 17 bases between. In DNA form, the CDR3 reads TGTGCCAGCAACTCACTATATGGTGGAGGGGAGCTGTTTTTT. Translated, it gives CASNSLYGGGELFF.

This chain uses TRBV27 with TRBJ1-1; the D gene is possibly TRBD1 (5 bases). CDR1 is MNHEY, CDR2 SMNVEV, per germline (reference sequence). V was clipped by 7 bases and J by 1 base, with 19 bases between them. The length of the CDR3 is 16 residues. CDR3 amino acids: CASISLTHDRNTEAFF. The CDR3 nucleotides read TGTGCCAGCATTAGCCTTACCCACGACAGGAACACTGAAGCTTTCTTT.

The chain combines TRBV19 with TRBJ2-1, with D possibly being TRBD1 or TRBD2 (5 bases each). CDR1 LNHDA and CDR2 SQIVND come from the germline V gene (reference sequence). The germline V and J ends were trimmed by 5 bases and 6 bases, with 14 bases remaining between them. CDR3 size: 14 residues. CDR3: CASSLSRDLNEQFF. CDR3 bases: TGTGCCAGTAGTCTCTCCCGGGACCTCAATGAGCAGTTCTTC.

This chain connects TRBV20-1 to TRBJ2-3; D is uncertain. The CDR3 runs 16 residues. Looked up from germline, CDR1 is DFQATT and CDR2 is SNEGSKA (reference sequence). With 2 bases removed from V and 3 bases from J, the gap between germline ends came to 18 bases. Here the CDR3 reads CSARTGGAFGTDTQYF. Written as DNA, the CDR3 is TGCAGTGCTAGAACCGGCGGAGCCTTCGGGACAGATACGCAGTATTTT.

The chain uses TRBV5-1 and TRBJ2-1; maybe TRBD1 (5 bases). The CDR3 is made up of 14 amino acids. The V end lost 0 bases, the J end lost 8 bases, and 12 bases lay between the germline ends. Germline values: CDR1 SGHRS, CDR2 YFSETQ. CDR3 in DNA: TGCGCCAGCAGCTTGGATAGGGGTGTTCATGAGCAGTTCTTC. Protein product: CASSLDRGVHEQFF.

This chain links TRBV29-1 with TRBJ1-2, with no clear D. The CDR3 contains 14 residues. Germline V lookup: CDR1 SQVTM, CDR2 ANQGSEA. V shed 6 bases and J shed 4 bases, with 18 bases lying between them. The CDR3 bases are TGCAGCGTCGATAAGCTTGTCGGCCTCTATGGCTACACCTTC. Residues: CSVDKLVGLYGYTF.